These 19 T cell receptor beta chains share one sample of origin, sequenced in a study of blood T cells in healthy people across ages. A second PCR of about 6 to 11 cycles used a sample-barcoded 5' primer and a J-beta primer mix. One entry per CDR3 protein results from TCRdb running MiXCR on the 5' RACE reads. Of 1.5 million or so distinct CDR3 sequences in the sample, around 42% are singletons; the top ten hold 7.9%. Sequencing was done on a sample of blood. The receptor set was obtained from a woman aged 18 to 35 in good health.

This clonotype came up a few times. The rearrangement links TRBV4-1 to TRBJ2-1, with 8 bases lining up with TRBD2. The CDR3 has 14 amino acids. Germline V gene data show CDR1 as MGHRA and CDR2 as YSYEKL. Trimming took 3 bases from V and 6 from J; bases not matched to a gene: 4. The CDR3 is CASSQVGLGNEQFF. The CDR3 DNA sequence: TGCGCCAGCAGCCAGGTGGGACTAGGCAATGAGCAGTTCTTC.

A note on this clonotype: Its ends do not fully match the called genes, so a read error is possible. For the CDR3, the DNA is TGTGCCAGCAGGCAAGAGTATGGTTACACCTTC. Translated, it gives CASRQEYGYTF. The chain couples TRBV12-3 or TRBV12-4 to TRBJ1-2; D uncertain. This CDR3 has 11 residues.

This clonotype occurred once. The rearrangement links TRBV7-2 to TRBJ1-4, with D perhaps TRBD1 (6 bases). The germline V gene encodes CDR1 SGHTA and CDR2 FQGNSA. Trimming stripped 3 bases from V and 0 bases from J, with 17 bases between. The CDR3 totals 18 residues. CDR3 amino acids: CASSLGMGKGATNEKLFF. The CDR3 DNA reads TGTGCCAGCAGCTTGGGAATGGGGAAGGGGGCAACTAATGAAAAACTGTTTTTT.

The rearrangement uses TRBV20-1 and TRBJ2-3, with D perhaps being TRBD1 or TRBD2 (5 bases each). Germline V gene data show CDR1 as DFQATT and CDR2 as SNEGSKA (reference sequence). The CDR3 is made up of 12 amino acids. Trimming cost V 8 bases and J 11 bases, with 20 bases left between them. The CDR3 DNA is TGCAGTCCTGTAGAGGGGCAGTGGGTGCAGTATTTT. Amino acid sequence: CSPVEGQWVQYF.

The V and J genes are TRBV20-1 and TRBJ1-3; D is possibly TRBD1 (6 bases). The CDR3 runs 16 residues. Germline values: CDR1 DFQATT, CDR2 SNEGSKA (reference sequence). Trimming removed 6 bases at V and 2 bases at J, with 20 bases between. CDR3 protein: CSAREQGVVAGNTIYF. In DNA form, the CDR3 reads TGCAGTGCCCGAGAACAGGGAGTAGTGGCTGGAAACACCATATATTTT.

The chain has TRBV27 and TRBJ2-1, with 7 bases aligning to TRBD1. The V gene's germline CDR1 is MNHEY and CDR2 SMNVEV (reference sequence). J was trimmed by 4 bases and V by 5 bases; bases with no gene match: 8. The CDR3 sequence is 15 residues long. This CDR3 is CASSAGTAWYNEQFF. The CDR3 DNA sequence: TGTGCCAGCAGTGCCGGGACAGCTTGGTACAATGAGCAGTTCTTC.

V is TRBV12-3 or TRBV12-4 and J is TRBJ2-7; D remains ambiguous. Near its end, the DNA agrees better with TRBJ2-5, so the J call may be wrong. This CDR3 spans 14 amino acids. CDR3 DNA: TGTGCCAGCAGTTTAGCGCTACTGGGAGAGACCCAGTACTTC. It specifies CASSLALLGETQYF.

This CDR3 is CASSHSDGGLVFSEQYF. Written as DNA, the CDR3 is TGTGCCAGCAGCCATAGTGACGGAGGGCTAGTATTCAGCGAGCAGTACTTC. The chain employs TRBV7-6 and TRBJ2-7; possible D gene TRBD2, 6 bases. The V gene lost 5 bases and the J gene lost 6 bases, with 26 bases spanning the gap. CDR3 length equals 17 residues. Per the germline V gene, CDR1 is SGHVS and CDR2 is FNYEAQ. The complete variable domain, with remaining parts taken from reference TRBV7-6 and TRBJ2-7, reads GAGVSQSPRYKVTKRGQDVALRCDPISGHVSLYWYRQALGQGPEFLTYFNYEAQQDKSGLPNDRFSAERPEGSISTLTIQRTEQRDSAMYRCASSHSDGGLVFSEQYFGPGTRLTVT.

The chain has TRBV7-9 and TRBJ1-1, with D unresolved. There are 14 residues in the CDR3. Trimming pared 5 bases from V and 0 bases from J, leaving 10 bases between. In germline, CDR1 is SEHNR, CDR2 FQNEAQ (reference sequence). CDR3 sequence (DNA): TGTGCCAGCAGCGTCTCAGTCATGAACACTGAAGCTTTCTTT. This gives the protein CASSVSVMNTEAFF.

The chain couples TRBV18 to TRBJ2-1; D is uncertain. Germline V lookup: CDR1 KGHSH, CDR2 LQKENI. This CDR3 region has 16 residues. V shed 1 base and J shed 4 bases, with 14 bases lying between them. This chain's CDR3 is CASSPLGRKVYNEQFF. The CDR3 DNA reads TGTGCCAGCTCACCACTGGGTCGGAAGGTTTACAATGAGCAGTTCTTC.

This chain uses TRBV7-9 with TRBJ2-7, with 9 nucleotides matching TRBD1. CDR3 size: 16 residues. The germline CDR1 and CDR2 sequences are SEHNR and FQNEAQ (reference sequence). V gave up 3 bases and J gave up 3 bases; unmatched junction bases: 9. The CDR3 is CASSFSTGGDLYEQYF. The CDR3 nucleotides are TGTGCCAGCAGCTTTAGTACAGGGGGCGACCTCTACGAGCAGTACTTC.

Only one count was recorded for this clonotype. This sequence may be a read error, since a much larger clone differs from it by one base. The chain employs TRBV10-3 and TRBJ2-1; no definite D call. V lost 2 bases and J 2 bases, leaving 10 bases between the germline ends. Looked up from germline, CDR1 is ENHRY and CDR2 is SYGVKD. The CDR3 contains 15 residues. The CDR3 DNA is TGTGCCATCAGTGAGGCCAACGGAGCCTACAATGAGCAGTTCTTC. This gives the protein CAISEANGAYNEQFF.

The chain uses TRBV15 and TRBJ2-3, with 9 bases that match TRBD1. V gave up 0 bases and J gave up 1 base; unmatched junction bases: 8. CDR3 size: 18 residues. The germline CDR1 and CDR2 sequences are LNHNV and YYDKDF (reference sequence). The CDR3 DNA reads TGTGCCACCAGCAGAGACAGGGGAGGACAGGGGCGCACAGATACGCAGTATTTT. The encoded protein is CATSRDRGGQGRTDTQYF. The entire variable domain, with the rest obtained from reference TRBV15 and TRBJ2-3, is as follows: DAMVIQNPRYQVTQFGKPVTLSCSQTLNHNVMYWYQQKSSQAPKLLFHYYDKDFNNEADTPDNFQSRRPNTSFCFLDIRSPGLGDTAMYLCATSRDRGGQGRTDTQYFGPGTRLTVL.

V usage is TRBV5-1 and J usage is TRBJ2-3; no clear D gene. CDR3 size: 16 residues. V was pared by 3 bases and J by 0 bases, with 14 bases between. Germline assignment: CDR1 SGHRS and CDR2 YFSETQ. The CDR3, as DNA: TGCGCCAGCAGCTCTGGACGGCAAACTAGCACAGATACGCAGTATTTT. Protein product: CASSSGRQTSTDTQYF.

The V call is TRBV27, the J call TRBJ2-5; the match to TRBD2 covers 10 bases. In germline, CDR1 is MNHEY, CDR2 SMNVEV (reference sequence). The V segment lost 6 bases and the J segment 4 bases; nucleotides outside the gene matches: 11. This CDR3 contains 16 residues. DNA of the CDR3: TGTGCCAGCAGGAAACCAGGGGGACTAGCGCCAGAGACCCAGTACTTC. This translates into CASRKPGGLAPETQYF.

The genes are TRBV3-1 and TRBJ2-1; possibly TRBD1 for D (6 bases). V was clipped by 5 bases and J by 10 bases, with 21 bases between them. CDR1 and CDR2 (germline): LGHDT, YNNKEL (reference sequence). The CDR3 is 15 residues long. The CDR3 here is CASSAPQGHSYEQFF. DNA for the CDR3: TGTGCCAGCAGCGCCCCCCAGGGACATAGCTACGAGCAGTTCTTC.

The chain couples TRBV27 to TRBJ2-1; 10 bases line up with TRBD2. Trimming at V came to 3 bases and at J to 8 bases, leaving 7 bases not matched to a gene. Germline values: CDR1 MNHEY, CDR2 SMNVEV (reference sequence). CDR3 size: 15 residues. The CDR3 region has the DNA TGTGCCAGCAGTTTCCCTAGCGGGAGAATTGATGAGCAGTTCTTC. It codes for CASSFPSGRIDEQFF.

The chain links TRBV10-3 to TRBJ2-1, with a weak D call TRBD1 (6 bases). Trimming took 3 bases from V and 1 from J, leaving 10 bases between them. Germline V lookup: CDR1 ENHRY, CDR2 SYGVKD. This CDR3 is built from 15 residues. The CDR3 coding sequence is TGTGCCATCAGTGAACCAGGGGCATCCTACAATGAGCAGTTCTTC. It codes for CAISEPGASYNEQFF.

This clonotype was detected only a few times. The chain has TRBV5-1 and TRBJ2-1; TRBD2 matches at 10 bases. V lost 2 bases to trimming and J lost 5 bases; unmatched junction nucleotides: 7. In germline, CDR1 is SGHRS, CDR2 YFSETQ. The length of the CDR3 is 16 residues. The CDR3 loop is CASSFPSGGGNNEQFF. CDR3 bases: TGCGCCAGCAGCTTCCCAAGCGGGGGGGGGAACAATGAGCAGTTCTTC.